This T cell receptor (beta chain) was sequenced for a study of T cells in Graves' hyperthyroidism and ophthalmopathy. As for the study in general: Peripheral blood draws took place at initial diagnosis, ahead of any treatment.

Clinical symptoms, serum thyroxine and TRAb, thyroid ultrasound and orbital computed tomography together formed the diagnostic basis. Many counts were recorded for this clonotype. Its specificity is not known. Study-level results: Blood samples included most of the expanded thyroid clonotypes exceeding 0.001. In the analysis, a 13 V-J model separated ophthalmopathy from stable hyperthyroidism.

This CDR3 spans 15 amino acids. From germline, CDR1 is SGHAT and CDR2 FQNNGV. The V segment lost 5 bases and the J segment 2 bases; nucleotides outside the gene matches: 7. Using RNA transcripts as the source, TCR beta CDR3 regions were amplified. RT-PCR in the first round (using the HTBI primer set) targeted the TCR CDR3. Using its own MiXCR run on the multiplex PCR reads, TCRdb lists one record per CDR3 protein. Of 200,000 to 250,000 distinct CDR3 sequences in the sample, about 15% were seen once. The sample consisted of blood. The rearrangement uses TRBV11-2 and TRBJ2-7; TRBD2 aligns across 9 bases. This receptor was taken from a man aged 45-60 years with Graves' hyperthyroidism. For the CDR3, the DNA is TGTGCCAGCAGCGCCATAGCGGGAGAGGCCTACGAGCAGTACTTC. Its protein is CASSAIAGEAYEQYF.